This T cell receptor (beta chain) was identified in a study of HIV-infected patients and healthy controls (dated by TCRdb to the mid-2010s). Notes on the research overall: After three months of therapy, CD4 counts in about 90% of the 16 patients increased to a modest but significant degree while remaining below normal ranges. CD8 counts showed no consistent shift during early therapy, whereas the CD4:CD8 ratio rose slightly. Viral load fell below detection in about 75% of the 16 patients by the second bleed and in all patients following a further year of therapy. The study tested whether deep TCR repertoire sequencing of HIV patients' small blood samples could capture immune perturbation and reconstitution. Relative to controls, total CDR3 counts per chain did not differ significantly, and patients lacked overall T-cell lymphocytopenia. Summary of the overall study and its limitations: Donor HLA types were not determined in the study. Compared with untreated HIV+ repertoires, healthy control repertoires had roughly threefold more distinct CDR3s and higher Shannon diversity. Size-matched repertoire data did not replicate the apparent post-therapy recovery of the Gini index in HIV-infected patients. In the samples, alpha-beta chain pairing was left undetermined. Processing was restricted to sixteen HIV-infected individuals, which the authors judged to be a major constraint on the generalizability of the findings. Significantly different mean usage between HIV-infected patients and controls was observed for eight alpha and eight beta V genes. Healthy controls shared more CDR3s between individuals than HIV+ patients, by Jaccard index and by count of highly shared sequences. Unequal numbers of distinct sequences between patients and controls complicated comparisons, and size-matching overweighted rare events from HIV-infected data. MAIT cell alpha-chain CDR3s were found at high frequency in healthy controls but were severely depleted in HIV+ repertoires. The observed differences in diversity were not explained by the slight differences in age and sex profiles between the study cohorts. Sequencing depth was restricted by the use of whole blood, which also prevented the dynamics of distinct T-cell subpopulations from being separated. Most CMV-associated CDR3s became more frequent during therapy, although their change was not significant, whereas HIV-associated CDR3s showed a significant decrease in frequency. HIV-infected repertoires had significantly higher mean Gini indices than controls, possibly reflecting oligoclonality.

Via the germline V gene, CDR1 is SQVTM and CDR2 ANQGSEA. The trim is 7 bases for V and 5 bases for J, with a gap of 17 bases between the germline ends. The CDR3 runs 13 residues from the cysteine to the phenylalanine. Of all the DNA, just the CDR3 is kept, 39 bases in frame from base 1. Since whole blood was used without any cell fractionation, the repertoire reflected all peripheral T cells in unsorted form. For RNA extraction, a 2.5 ml sample of peripheral blood was drawn into Tempus tubes. The study enrolled HIV-infected adults who had not yet received antiretroviral therapy and were about to begin treatment, and it processed the first sixteen eligible patients. Enrollment excluded patients who had febrile or AIDS-related illness, tumors, hepatitis B or C coinfection, immunomodulatory therapy, recent vaccination or treatment interruptions. Residual genomic DNA was removed with the TURBO-DNase kit and globin mRNA was depleted with GLOBINclear. Pretreatment blood from HIV-infected patients was collected just before antiretroviral therapy was started.

The table lists this clonotype with many counts. The antigen this receptor binds is unknown. The sample holds no much larger clone one base away, and base qualities are not on file. Using SuperScript III with primers targeting the alpha and beta constant regions, around 500 ng of RNA was reverse transcribed. Separate alpha and beta chain libraries were generated by chain-specific third strand synthesis with multiplexing indices. The protocol used a single primer pair to amplify all rearrangements within a chain, which avoided primer bias, and attached molecular barcodes to each cDNA molecule. Purified cDNA was ligated with T4 RNA Ligase 1 onto a 5' RACE adapter bearing a random hexamer and the SP2 sequencing primer site. The authors primed second strand synthesis from the SP2 site with Phusion polymerase and used slow temperature ramps to favor optimal annealing. The 12-nucleotide barcode on each molecule comprised two random hexamer sequences, both introduced before amplification and concatenated. A short first PCR added P5 and P7 adapter elements plus a second index, followed by an approximately 20-cycle amplification PCR with P5s and P7 primers. The libraries went through roughly 28 PCR cycles in total, were quantified on a Qubit, were sized on a Bioanalyzer, and were diluted to roughly 4 nM. The normalized libraries were sequenced on an Illumina MiSeq using 2 x 250 paired-end kits. Reverse transcription reactions underwent purification over MinElute columns, with elution into roughly 10 ul Tris-Cl. Adapter ligations were incubated for 23 hours at 16 degrees C and subsequently purified with AMPure XP beads at a 1:1 ratio. On the study's bioinformatics: Demultiplexed FASTQ files were processed with a modified Decombinator that output V, J, insert and barcode information. Sequences that shared a barcode but differed from the dominant sequence were treated as errors and discarded, and barcodes were clustered at Levenshtein distance 3 and counted to estimate the original cDNA molecules. The R packages ineq, vegan, igraph and RCytoscape were used for downstream analyses, with IMGT nomenclature and CDR3 definitions applied. V gene usage was computed over distinct sequences, each TCR counted once to avoid skew from clonal expansion. Similarity networks connected unique CDR3 amino acid sequences within a donor whenever two sequences differed by a single Levenshtein edit. In the repertoires, a search was made for a compiled set of published HIV-specific CDR3s (about 92 alpha, 650 to 750 beta) and CMV-specific CDR3s (roughly 12 alpha, around 230 beta). Lower sequence numbers were not the cause of the decreased diversity in patients, as random subsampling to size-matched repertoires showed. TCRdb trimmed the raw reads at Q25, called clones with MiXCR and kept productive beta chains. One record per CDR3 amino acid sequence lists the most common genes and DNA. In this record, the V and J calls reflect TCRdb's handling and not the investigators' own analysis. The sample profile shows approximately 8,700 distinct CDR3 sequences; around 7% of them were found once. Of the sample, around 36% falls within the top ten clones.

The receptor comes from an adult with HIV infection. Sequencing was performed on blood, taken before antiretroviral therapy. In this chain, TRBV29-1 is recombined with TRBJ2-5; the D gene is perhaps TRBD1 or TRBD2, as each covers 5 bases. The bases are TGCAGCGCCAAGGGACCTACTTGGGAGACCCAGTACTTC. Its protein product is CSAKGPTWETQYF.